This is a list of T cell receptor beta chains from one sample in a study of blood T cell repertoires in COVID-19. Clones were read by immunoSEQ multiplex PCR, and TCRdb kept only the in-frame ones, dropping some. Among 310,000 or so clones listed, 89% were seen once. The sequenced sample consisted of PBMCs or T cells enriched from blood (not recorded which). These receptors were collected from a woman aged 40-49 years who had recovered from COVID-19. Each CDR3 is given with its conserved first and last residue. A D gene is named only where the DNA matches it firmly. Size values are once, few and many counts, or a class for expanded clones, and some rows have none.

>TRBV27|TRBD1|TRBJ1-6|NA
CASRDRINSPLHF
TGTGCCAGCAGGGACAGGATTAATTCACCCCTCCACTTT
>TRBV10-3|NA|TRBJ2-1|NA
CAISVPSSDEQFF
TGTGCCATCAGTGTCCCTAGCAGCGATGAGCAGTTCTTC
>TRBV7-6|NA|TRBJ2-3|NA
CASSIRNSGYTDTQYF
TGTGCCAGCAGCATTAGAAACAGCGGGTACACAGATACGCAGTATTTT
>TRBV23-1|NA|TRBJ1-2|NA
CASMRYGYTF
TGCGCCAGCATGAGATATGGCTACACCTTC
>TRBV27|NA|TRBJ1-5|NA
CASSLAGRVQPQHF
TGTGCCAGCAGTTTAGCAGGGAGGGTTCAGCCCCAGCATTTT
>TRBV7-2|NA|TRBJ2-7|NA
CASRPTASYEQYF
TGTGCCAGCAGACCGACAGCTTCCTACGAGCAGTACTTC
>TRBV11-2|NA|TRBJ2-1|once
CASSPIYNEQFF
TGTGCCAGCAGCCCTATCTACAATGAGCAGTTCTTC
>TRBV19|NA|TRBJ1-6|NA
CASSIGLRRGTGSPLHF
TGTGCCAGTAGTATAGGTTTACGTCGGGGTACGGGTTCACCCCTCCACTTT
>TRBV12-3/TRBV12-4|NA|TRBJ2-7|NA
CASSRVGYEQYF
TGTGCCAGCAGCAGGGTTGGCTACGAGCAGTACTTC
>TRBV18|NA|TRBJ2-7|NA
CASSPRSGFYEQYF
TGTGCCAGCTCACCACGATCGGGGTTCTACGAGCAGTACTTC
>TRBV11-2|TRBD1|TRBJ2-5|once
CASSLDGTGFETQYF
TGTGCCAGCAGCTTAGACGGGACAGGGTTTGAGACCCAGTACTTC
>TRBV6-2/TRBV6-3|TRBD2|TRBJ2-1|once
CASSYVPSGSVKGFYNEQFF
TGTGCCAGCAGTTATGTACCTAGCGGGAGTGTTAAAGGTTTCTACAATGAGCAGTTCTTC
>TRBV7-3|NA|TRBJ1-3|NA
CASNAQNRVDLLHGNTIYF
TGTGCCAGCAACGCCCAAAACAGGGTGGACCTCCTCCATGGAAACACCATATATTTT
>TRBV11-3|TRBD2|TRBJ2-1|NA
CASSLARSSGTYNEQFF
TGTGCCAGCAGCTTGGCCCGTTCTAGCGGAACCTACAATGAGCAGTTCTTC
>TRBV28|NA|TRBJ1-6|NA
CASVGGNSPLHF
TGTGCCAGCGTTGGGGGGAATTCACCCCTCCACTTT
>TRBV7-3|TRBD2|TRBJ2-3|NA
CASSLNPGGTDTQYF
TGTGCCAGCAGCTTAAATCCGGGAGGAACAGATACGCAGTATTTT
>TRBV6-5|NA|TRBJ2-7|NA
CASSPGLGYDGQYF
TGTGCCAGCAGTCCAGGGTTGGGGTATGATGGGCAGTACTTC
>TRBV7-9|NA|TRBJ1-2|NA
CASSLELDTHGYTF
TGTGCCAGCAGCTTAGAACTCGACACGCATGGCTACACCTTC
>TRBV2|NA|TRBJ1-1|NA
CASSGQSFAEAFF
TGTGCCAGCAGCGGACAGTCCTTCGCTGAAGCTTTCTTT
>TRBV27|TRBD2|TRBJ2-3|once
CASAELGGRSTDTQYF
TGTGCCAGCGCCGAACTGGGCGGGAGAAGCACAGATACGCAGTATTTT
>TRBV27|TRBD1|TRBJ2-7|few
CASSFGQAFPYEQYF
TGTGCCAGCAGTTTTGGACAGGCCTTCCCCTACGAGCAGTACTTC
>TRBV3-1/TRBV3-2|TRBD2|TRBJ2-5|NA
CASSLLPIPGLAKTQYF
TGTGCCAGCAGCCTACTGCCGATTCCGGGACTAGCAAAGACCCAGTACTTC
>TRBV7-3|TRBD1|TRBJ2-3|few
CASSLNPGQGATDTQYF
TGTGCCAGCAGCTTAAATCCGGGACAGGGGGCAACAGATACGCAGTATTTT
>TRBV6-6|TRBD2|TRBJ2-5|NA
CASSYGLGGYQETQYF
TGTGCCAGCAGTTATGGTCTGGGGGGGTACCAAGAGACCCAGTACTTC
>TRBV9|TRBD1|TRBJ1-2|NA
CASSVQGQGISEQGYTF
TGTGCCAGCAGCGTACAGGGACAGGGGATTTCCGAGCAGGGCTACACCTTC
>TRBV19|TRBD1|TRBJ1-1|few
CATQQGPVWGNTEAFF
TGTGCCACTCAACAGGGGCCAGTCTGGGGTAACACTGAAGCTTTCTTT
>TRBV7-3|NA|TRBJ2-1|NA
CASSGGSSYNEQFF
TGTGCCAGCAGCGGGGGCAGCTCCTACAATGAGCAGTTCTTC
>TRBV18|NA|TRBJ1-3|once
CASSPETWGNTIYF
TGTGCCAGCTCACCAGAGACATGGGGAAACACCATATATTTT
>TRBV7-8|NA|TRBJ1-2|NA
CASSPLDGYTF
TGTGCCAGCAGCCCCCTAGATGGCTACACCTTC
>TRBV11-1|NA|TRBJ2-2|NA
CASSWGRRGTTGELFF
TGTGCCAGCAGCTGGGGGCGAAGGGGGACAACCGGGGAGCTGTTTTTT
>TRBV21-1|NA|TRBJ2-3|NA
CASNPPGQGADTQYF
TGTGCCAGCAACCCACCGGGACAGGGGGCAGATACGCAGTATTTT
>TRBV4-3|NA|TRBJ1-4|once
CASSQDIGGIGEKLFF
TGCGCCAGCAGCCAAGATATAGGGGGAATAGGTGAAAAACTGTTTTTT
>TRBV7-9|NA|TRBJ2-2|once
CASSQTEWNTGELFF
TGTGCCAGCAGCCAAACCGAGTGGAACACCGGGGAGCTGTTTTTT
>TRBV30|TRBD2|TRBJ2-7|NA
CASTLAGHYEQYF
TGTGCCTCAACACTAGCGGGGCACTACGAGCAGTACTTC
>TRBV5-4|NA|TRBJ2-1|NA
CASSYVAADEQFF
TGTGCCAGCAGCTACGTAGCCGCGGATGAGCAGTTCTTC
>TRBV19|NA|TRBJ2-1|NA
CASSRSTGSSYNEQFF
TGTGCCAGTAGTAGATCCACAGGAAGCTCCTACAATGAGCAGTTCTTC
>TRBV5-6|TRBD1|TRBJ2-7|NA
CASSSGTGGRYEQYF
TGTGCCAGCAGCTCCGGGACAGGGGGTCGGTACGAGCAGTACTTC
>TRBV6-5|NA|TRBJ2-5|NA
CASSYSMRETQYF
TGTGCCAGCAGTTACTCGATGCGGGAGACCCAGTACTTC
>TRBV19|NA|TRBJ1-1|NA
CASSYGGNTEAFF
TGTGCCAGTAGTTATGGCGGGAACACTGAAGCTTTCTTT
>TRBV7-8|NA|TRBJ1-5|NA
CATRPGTGGNQPQHF
TGTGCCACCAGACCCGGGACGGGAGGCAATCAGCCCCAGCATTTT
>TRBV27|NA|TRBJ1-6|once
CASKPRHAPSSYNSPLHF
TGTGCCAGCAAGCCGAGGCATGCTCCGAGCTCCTATAATTCACCCCTCCACTTT